This T cell receptor (beta chain) was identified in a study of T-cell reconstitution after alpha-beta-depleted transplantation in children. This clonotype was counted between two and nine times. The CDR3 extends over 15 amino acids. The germline V gene encodes CDR1 MDHEN and CDR2 SYDVKM. The J segment lost 8 bases and the V segment lost 2 bases, leaving 11 bases of the junction unmatched. Preparing the TCRbeta library involved the use of unique molecular identifiers. TCRdb analysed the PCR reads with MiXCR anew, one entry per CDR3 protein. The data hold hundreds of thousands of distinct CDR3 sequences, with around 13% observed a single time.

The V and J genes are TRBV28 and TRBJ1-2; 7 bases map to TRBD1. This material consisted of PBMCs from the stem cell graft donor, taken from the stem cell graft. The receptor comes from a human donor who donated a stem cell graft to a child with combined immunodeficiency. The CDR3 region is CASSLVRTGTAGYTF. DNA for the CDR3: TGTGCCAGCAGTTTAGTTCGGACAGGTACCGCCGGCTACACCTTC.